The clone carrying this T cell receptor (beta chain) was recorded at least ten times. The data were obtained in a study of molecular identifiers for immune sequencing clone quantification. About the research overall: Within a replicate experiment, RNA obtained from either 20,000 or 100,000 naive CD8 cells was divided into five aliquots, and four of those aliquots were then sequenced.

The junction had 15 bases not matched to a gene; V was cut back by 6 bases and J by 0 bases. CDR3 length: 19 amino acids. Germline-derived CDR1 and CDR2 are MDHEN and SYDVKM. TCRdb reprocessed the PCR reads with MiXCR, giving one entry per CDR3 protein. The data hold 460,000 or so distinct CDR3 sequences, with under 30% observed a single time. This receptor was identified in a human donor in good health. Some libraries in this study had Jurkat cell RNA spiked in. The chain uses TRBV28 and TRBJ1-5; TRBD1 agrees at 9 bases. Specimen: naive CD8+ T cells from blood, with Jurkat cell RNA spiked in. As to subset: FACS-sorted CD8+CD4-CCR7+CD45RA+ naive T cells. CDR3 sequence (DNA): TGTGCCAGCAGATTACAGGGGGCGCGGGGCGGATATAGCAATCAGCCCCAGCATTTT. It yields the protein CASRLQGARGGYSNQPQHF.